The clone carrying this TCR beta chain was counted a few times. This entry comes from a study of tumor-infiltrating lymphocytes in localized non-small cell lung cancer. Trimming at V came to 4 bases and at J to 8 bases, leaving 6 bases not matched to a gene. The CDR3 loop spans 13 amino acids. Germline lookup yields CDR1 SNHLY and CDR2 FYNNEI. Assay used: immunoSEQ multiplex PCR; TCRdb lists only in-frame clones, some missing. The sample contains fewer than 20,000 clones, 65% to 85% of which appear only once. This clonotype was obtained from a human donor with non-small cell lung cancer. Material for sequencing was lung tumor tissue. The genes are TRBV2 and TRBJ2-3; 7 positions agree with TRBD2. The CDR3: CASSGEGRGTQYF. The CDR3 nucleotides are TGTGCCAGCAGTGGGGAGGGGCGCGGTACGCAGTATTTT.